This entry concerns a single T cell receptor (beta chain). TCRdb fed the 5' RACE reads into MiXCR, producing one record per CDR3 protein. The sample contains 360,000 or so distinct CDR3 sequences, 25% to 30% of which appear only once. The data were obtained in a study of T-cell memory formation after mild COVID-19. The CDR3 runs 16 residues. V shed 4 bases, J shed 12 bases, and the junction held 15 bases outside the gene matches. This chain connects TRBV12-3 or TRBV12-4 to TRBJ1-6; 7 bases align to TRBD1. Material for sequencing was PBMCs or a T cell subset sorted from them (not recorded which). The TCR comes from an adult woman who had mild COVID-19 (a few samples of this study predate the infection). Cell type and time point are not known. The CDR3 DNA is TGTGCCAGCAGTTCCGGACAGGTTGGCCCCCCGGGACCCCTCCACTTT. This encodes CASSSGQVGPPGPLHF.